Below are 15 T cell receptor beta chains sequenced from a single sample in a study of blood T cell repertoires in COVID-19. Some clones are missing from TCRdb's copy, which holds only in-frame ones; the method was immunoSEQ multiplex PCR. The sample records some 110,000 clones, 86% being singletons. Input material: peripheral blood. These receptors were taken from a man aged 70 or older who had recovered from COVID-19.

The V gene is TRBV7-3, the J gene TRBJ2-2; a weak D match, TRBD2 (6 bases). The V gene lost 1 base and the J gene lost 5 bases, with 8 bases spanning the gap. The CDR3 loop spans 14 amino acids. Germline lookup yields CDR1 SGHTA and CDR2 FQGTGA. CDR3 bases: TGTGCCAGCAGCTTAAGGGGGGAAACCGGGGAGCTGTTTTTT. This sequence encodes CASSLRGETGELFF.

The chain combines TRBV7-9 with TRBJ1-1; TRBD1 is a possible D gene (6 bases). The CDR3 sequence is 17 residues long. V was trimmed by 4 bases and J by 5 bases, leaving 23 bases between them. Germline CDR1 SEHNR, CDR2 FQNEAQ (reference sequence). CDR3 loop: CASSSTSRGIIGTEAFF. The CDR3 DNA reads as TGTGCCAGCAGCTCCACCTCCAGGGGAATAATCGGAACTGAAGCTTTCTTT.

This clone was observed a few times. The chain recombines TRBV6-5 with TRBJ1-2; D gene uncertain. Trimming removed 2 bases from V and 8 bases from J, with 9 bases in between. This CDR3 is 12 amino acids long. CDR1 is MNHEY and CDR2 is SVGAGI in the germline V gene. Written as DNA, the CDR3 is TGTGCCAGCAGTTACCGGTCCGGGGGCTACACCTTC. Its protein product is CASSYRSGGYTF.

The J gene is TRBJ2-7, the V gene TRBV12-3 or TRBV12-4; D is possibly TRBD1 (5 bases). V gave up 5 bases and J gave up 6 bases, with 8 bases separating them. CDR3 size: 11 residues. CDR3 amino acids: CASSNRLEQYF. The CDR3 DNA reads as TGTGCCAGCAGTAACAGGCTCGAGCAGTACTTC.

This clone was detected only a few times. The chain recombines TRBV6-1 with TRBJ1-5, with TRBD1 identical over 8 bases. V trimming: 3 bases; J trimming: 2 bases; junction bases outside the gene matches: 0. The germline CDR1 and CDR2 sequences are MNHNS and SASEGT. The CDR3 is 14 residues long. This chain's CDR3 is CASSETGGNQPQHF. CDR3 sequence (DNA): TGTGCCAGCAGTGAGACAGGGGGCAATCAGCCCCAGCATTTT.

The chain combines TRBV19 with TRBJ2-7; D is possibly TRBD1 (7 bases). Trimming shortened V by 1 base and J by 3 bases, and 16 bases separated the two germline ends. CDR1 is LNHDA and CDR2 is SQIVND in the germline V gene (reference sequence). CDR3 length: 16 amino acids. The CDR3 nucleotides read TGTGCCAGTAGTATAGTTCGGCAGGGGGGCAGCTACGAGCAGTACTTC. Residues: CASSIVRQGGSYEQYF.

In DNA form, the CDR3 reads TGCGCCAGCAGCTTGGGGGACTACTCCTACGAGCAGTACTTC. Its protein product is CASSLGDYSYEQYF. The chain links TRBV5-1 to TRBJ2-7, with 7 bases fitting TRBD2. Looked up from germline, CDR1 is SGHRS and CDR2 is YFSETQ. J was trimmed by 0 bases and V by 0 bases; bases with no gene match: 0. The CDR3 has 14 amino acids.

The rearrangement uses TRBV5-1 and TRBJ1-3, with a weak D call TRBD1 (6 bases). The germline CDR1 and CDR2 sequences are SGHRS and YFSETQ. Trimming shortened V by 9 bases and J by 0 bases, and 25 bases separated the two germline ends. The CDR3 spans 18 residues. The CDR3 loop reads CATPDSPRKMSSGNTIYF. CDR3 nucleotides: TGCGCCACCCCGGACAGTCCCCGAAAAATGAGCTCTGGAAACACCATATATTTT.

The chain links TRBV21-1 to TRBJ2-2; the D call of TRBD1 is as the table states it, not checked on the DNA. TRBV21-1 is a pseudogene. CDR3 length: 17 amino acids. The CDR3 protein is CASSKKSRDTYTGELFF. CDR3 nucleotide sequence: TGTGCCAGCAGCAAAAAGTCCCGGGACACTTACACCGGGGAGCTGTTTTTT.

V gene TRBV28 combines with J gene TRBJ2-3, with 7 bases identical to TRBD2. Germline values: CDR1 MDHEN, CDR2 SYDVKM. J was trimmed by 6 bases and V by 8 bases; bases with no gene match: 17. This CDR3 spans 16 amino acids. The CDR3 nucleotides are TGTGCCAGCCTGCGCCGGGGGGACCAGCTTAGGGATACGCAGTATTTT. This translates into CASLRRGDQLRDTQYF.

The CDR3 loop is CASSSGQGEGYGYTF. For the CDR3, the DNA is TGTGCCAGCAGCTCCGGACAGGGTGAAGGCTATGGCTACACCTTC. This chain joins TRBV11-2 and TRBJ1-2; 8 nucleotides line up with TRBD1. The CDR3 has 15 amino acids. Per germline, CDR1 SGHAT and CDR2 FQNNGV. The V gene end was trimmed by 4 bases and the J gene end by 4 bases; junction bases not matched to a gene: 8.

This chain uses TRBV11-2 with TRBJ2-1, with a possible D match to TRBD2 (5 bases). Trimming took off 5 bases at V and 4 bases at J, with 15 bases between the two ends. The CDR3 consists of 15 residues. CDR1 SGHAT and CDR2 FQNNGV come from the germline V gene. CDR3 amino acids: CASSLEPGYYNEQFF. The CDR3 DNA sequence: TGTGCCAGCAGCCTGGAGCCGGGGTATTACAATGAGCAGTTCTTC.

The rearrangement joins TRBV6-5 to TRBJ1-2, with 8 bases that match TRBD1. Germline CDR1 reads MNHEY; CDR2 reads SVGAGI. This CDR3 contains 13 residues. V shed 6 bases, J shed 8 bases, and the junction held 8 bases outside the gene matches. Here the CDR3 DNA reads TGTGCCAGCAGAAAGACAGGGGAGGACGGCTACACCTTC. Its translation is CASRKTGEDGYTF.

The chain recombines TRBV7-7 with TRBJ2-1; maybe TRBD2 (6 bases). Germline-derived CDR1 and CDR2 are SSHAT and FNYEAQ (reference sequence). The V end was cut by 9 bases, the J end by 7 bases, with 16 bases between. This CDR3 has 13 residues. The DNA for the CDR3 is TGTGCCAGGAGTAGTTGGGGGGAGAATGAGCAGTTCTTC. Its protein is CARSSWGENEQFF. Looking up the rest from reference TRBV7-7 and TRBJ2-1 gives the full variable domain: GAGVSQSPRYKVTKRGQDVTLRCDPISSHATLYWYQQALGQGPEFLTYFNYEAQPDKSGLPSDRFSAERPEGSISTLTIQRTEQRDSAMYRCARSSWGENEQFFGPGTRLTVL.

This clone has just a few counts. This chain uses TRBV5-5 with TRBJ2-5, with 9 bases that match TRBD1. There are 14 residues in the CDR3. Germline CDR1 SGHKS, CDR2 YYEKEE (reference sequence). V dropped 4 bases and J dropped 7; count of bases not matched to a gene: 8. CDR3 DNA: TGTGCCAGCAGCCTCCGGGACAGGGACGGGACCCAGTACTTC. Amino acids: CASSLRDRDGTQYF.